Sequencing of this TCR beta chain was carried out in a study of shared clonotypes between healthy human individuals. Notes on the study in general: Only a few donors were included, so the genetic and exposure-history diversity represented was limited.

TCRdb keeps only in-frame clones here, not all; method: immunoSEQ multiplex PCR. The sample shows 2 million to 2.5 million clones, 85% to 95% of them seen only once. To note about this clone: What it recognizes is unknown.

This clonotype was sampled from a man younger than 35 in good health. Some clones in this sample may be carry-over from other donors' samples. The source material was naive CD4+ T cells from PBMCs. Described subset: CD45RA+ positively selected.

The CDR3 DNA sequence: TGTGCCAGCAGCCCGCTGCCAGCAAGCCCTGGGGCCAACGTCCTGACTTTC. Translation: CASSPLPASPGANVLTF. The chain employs TRBV9 and TRBJ2-6, with D unclear. Trimming left V 4 bases short and J 2 bases short, with 16 bases between. This CDR3 spans 17 amino acids. The V gene's germline CDR1 is SGDLS and CDR2 YYNGEE. The variable domain in full, completed from reference TRBV9 and TRBJ2-6, reads DSGVTQTPKHLITATGQRVTLRCSPRSGDLSVYWYQQSLDQGLQFLIQYYNGEERAKGNILERFSAQQFPDLHSELNLSSLELGDSALYFCASSPLPASPGANVLTFGAGSRLTVL.